This T cell receptor (beta chain) was profiled in a study of blood T cell repertoires in COVID-19. Study in general: Acute-phase and convalescent COVID-19 samples originated in the United States, Italy and Spain.

Germline V gene data show CDR1 as SNHLY and CDR2 as FYNNEI. The CDR3 is 15 residues long. V lost 11 bases and J lost 2, with 19 bases in between. Sequencing was performed with immunoSEQ multiplex PCR; in TCRdb, only in-frame clones are kept and a portion is missing. The table records roughly 99,000 clones, just over 90% of them present only once. This receptor was taken from a woman between 25 and 40 years old with acute or convalescent COVID-19. This chain links TRBV2 with TRBJ1-5; maybe TRBD1 (5 bases). Input material: peripheral blood. The CDR3 DNA is TGTGCCTCTGAGCCAGGCAGGGCGGGCAATCAGCCCCAGCATTTT. As protein: CASEPGRAGNQPQHF.